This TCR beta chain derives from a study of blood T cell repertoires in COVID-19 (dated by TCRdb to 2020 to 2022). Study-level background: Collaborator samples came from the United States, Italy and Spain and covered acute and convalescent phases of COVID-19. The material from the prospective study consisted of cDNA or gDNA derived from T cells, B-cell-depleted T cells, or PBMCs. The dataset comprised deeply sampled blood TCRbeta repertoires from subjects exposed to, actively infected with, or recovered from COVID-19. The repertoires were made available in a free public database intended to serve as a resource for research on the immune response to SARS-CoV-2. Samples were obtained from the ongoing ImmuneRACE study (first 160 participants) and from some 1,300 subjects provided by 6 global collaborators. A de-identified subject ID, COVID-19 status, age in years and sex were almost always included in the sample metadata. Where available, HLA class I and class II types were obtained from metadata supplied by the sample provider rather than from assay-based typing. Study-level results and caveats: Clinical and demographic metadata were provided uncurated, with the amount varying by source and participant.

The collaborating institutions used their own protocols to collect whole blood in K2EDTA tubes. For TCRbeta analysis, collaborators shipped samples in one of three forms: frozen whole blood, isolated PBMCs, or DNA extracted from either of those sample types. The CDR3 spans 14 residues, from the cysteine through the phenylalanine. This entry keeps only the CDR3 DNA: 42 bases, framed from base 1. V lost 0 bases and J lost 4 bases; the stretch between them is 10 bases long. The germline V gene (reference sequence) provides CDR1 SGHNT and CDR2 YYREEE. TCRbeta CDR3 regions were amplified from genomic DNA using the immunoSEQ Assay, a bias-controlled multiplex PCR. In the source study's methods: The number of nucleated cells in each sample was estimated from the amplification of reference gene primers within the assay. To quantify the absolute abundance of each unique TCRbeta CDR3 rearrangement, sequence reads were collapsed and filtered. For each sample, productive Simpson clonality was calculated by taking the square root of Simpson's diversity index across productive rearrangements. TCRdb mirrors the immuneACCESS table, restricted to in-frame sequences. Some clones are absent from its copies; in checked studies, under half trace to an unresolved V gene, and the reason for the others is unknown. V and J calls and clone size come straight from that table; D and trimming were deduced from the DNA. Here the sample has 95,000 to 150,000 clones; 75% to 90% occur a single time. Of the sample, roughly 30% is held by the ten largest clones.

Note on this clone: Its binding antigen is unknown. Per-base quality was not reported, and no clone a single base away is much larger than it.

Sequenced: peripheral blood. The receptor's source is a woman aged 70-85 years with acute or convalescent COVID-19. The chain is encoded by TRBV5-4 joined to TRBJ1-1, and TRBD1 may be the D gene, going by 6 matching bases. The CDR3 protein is CASSLALDSTEAFF. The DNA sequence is TGTGCCAGCAGCTTGGCCTTGGACAGCACTGAAGCTTTCTTT.